The 31 T cell receptor beta chains in this list originate from one sample, sequenced in a study of blood T cell repertoires in COVID-19. Method: immunoSEQ multiplex PCR; TCRdb's copy keeps in-frame clones and lacks some. The sample lists under 250,000 clones, over 75% occurring once. The sequenced material came from PBMCs or T cells enriched from blood (not recorded which). The receptors here all came from a woman aged 55-69 years who had recovered from COVID-19.

The chain couples TRBV2 to TRBJ2-3; tentative D call: TRBD2 (6 bases). The germline V and J ends were trimmed by 8 bases and 6 bases, with 6 bases remaining between them. Germline V gene lookup returns CDR1 SNHLY and CDR2 FYNNEI. The CDR3 sequence is 10 residues long. CDR3 sequence: CASRGDTQYF. CDR3 sequence (DNA): TGTGCCAGCCGGGGGGATACGCAGTATTTT.

The chain joins TRBV21-1 to TRBJ2-2; the table's D call, TRBD1, has no DNA check behind it. TRBV21-1 is deemed a pseudogene. The CDR3 has 16 residues. The CDR3 DNA reads as TGTGCCAGCAGCTCTTCGGACAGGGCTTACACCGGGGAGCTGTTTTTT. This gives the protein CASSSSDRAYTGELFF.

This clone came up once. The V call is TRBV5-1, the J call TRBJ2-2; D is perhaps TRBD2 (6 bases). V lost 6 bases to trimming and J lost 5 bases, with 17 bases between them. Germline values: CDR1 SGHRS, CDR2 YFSETQ. The CDR3 covers 15 residues. CDR3 bases: TGCGCCAGCACCCTCTGGGGAGGTCAGACCGGGGAGCTGTTTTTT. Amino acid sequence: CASTLWGGQTGELFF.

This clone was observed a handful of times. The chain uses TRBV11-2 and TRBJ1-3; D is unresolved. V dropped 6 bases and J dropped 2 bases, with 11 bases sitting between them. The CDR3 covers 14 residues. Germline CDR1 SGHAT, CDR2 FQNNGV. CDR3 in amino acids: CASRLPGAGNTIYF. DNA for the CDR3: TGTGCCAGCAGACTCCCAGGCGCTGGAAACACCATATATTTT.

This clone was counted between two and nine times. The chain joins TRBV5-1 to TRBJ2-1; D may be TRBD1 (6 bases). CDR3 size: 17 residues. V dropped 0 bases and J dropped 4 bases, with 17 bases sitting between them. Germline loops: CDR1 SGHRS, CDR2 YFSETQ. As DNA, the CDR3 is TGCGCCAGCAGCTTGGCCGGGAACAGGGCCCCTTACAATGAGCAGTTCTTC. It translates to CASSLAGNRAPYNEQFF.

The V call is TRBV2, the J call TRBJ2-2; D remains ambiguous. Germline V gene lookup returns CDR1 SNHLY and CDR2 FYNNEI. V shed 3 bases and J shed 4 bases, with 9 bases lying between them. The CDR3 is made up of 14 amino acids. The DNA of the CDR3 is TGTGCCAGCAGTGACTTCGTTTCCACCGGGGAGCTGTTTTTT. Encoded protein: CASSDFVSTGELFF.

This chain links TRBV7-9 with TRBJ1-6; possibly TRBD1 for D (6 bases). Per germline, CDR1 SEHNR and CDR2 FQNEAQ (reference sequence). Deletions cut 5 bases from V and 7 bases from J, with 15 bases between. The CDR3 has 15 amino acids. CDR3 in DNA: TGTGCCAGCAGCCCCCGGGGGGCGGGAAATTCACCCCTCCACTTT. This sequence encodes CASSPRGAGNSPLHF.

The chain uses TRBV7-2 and TRBJ1-6, with 9 bases matching TRBD1. V shed 5 bases and J 9 bases; nucleotides not matched to a gene: 14. The CDR3 consists of 17 residues. Germline assignment: CDR1 SGHTA and CDR2 FQGNSA. CDR3 in amino acids: CASSQNSGTGTGSPLHF. CDR3 DNA sequence: TGTGCCAGCAGCCAAAACTCCGGGACAGGGACGGGTTCACCCCTCCACTTT.

J is TRBJ2-1 and V is TRBV11-3, with 12 bases lining up with TRBD1. The CDR3 is 15 amino acids. Losses at the gene ends were 5 bases for V and 7 bases for J; bases not matched to a gene: 6. The germline CDR1 and CDR2 sequences are SGHNT and YENEEA. CDR3 nucleotides: TGTGCCAGCAGCACCGGGACAGGGGGCTCTAATGAGCAGTTCTTC. Translating gives CASSTGTGGSNEQFF.

A word on this clone: This sample includes further DNA sequences coding for the same CDR3. This chain uses TRBV12-3 or TRBV12-4 with TRBJ1-1; no definite D call. The CDR3 consists of 13 residues. Deletions cut 1 base from V and 1 base from J, with 4 bases between. DNA of the CDR3: TGTGCCAGCAGTTTAGGGCAGAACACTGAAGCTTTCTTT. Translating it yields CASSLGQNTEAFF.

This clone was counted between two and nine times. The chain combines TRBV4-3 with TRBJ1-2; TRBD1 is a possible D gene (5 bases). CDR3 length: 16 amino acids. Germline V gene lookup returns CDR1 LGHNA and CDR2 YSLEER. Trimming shortened V by 0 bases and J by 7 bases, and 18 bases separated the two germline ends. The CDR3 is CASSQDRGLRPGGYTF. The CDR3 DNA reads as TGCGCCAGCAGCCAAGATCGGGGACTCCGACCAGGTGGCTACACCTTC.

The genes are TRBV2 and TRBJ2-5; a possible D gene is TRBD2 (5 bases). The germline V and J ends were trimmed by 6 bases and 2 bases, with 13 bases remaining between them. Per germline, CDR1 SNHLY and CDR2 FYNNEI. There are 14 residues in the CDR3. The CDR3 bases are TGTGCCAGCAGACCGAGAGCGGATCAAGAGACCCAGTACTTC. It specifies CASRPRADQETQYF.

This clone was seen a few times. The chain is built from TRBV9 and TRBJ1-6; TRBD1 matches at 10 bases. V was pared by 4 bases and J by 10 bases, with 11 bases of the junction left unmatched. Germline V gene lookup returns CDR1 SGDLS and CDR2 YYNGEE. The CDR3 is 16 residues long. CDR3 sequence: CASSPQSGQGQSPLHF. The CDR3 region has the DNA TGTGCCAGCAGCCCCCAATCGGGACAGGGGCAATCACCCCTCCACTTT. The variable domain in full, completed from reference TRBV9 and TRBJ1-6, reads DSGVTQTPKHLITATGQRVTLRCSPRSGDLSVYWYQQSLDQGLQFLIQYYNGEERAKGNILERFSAQQFPDLHSELNLSSLELGDSALYFCASSPQSGQGQSPLHFGNGTRLTVT.

The chain couples TRBV2 to TRBJ2-7; possibly TRBD1 for D (6 bases). The CDR3 runs 16 residues. V lost 6 bases and J lost 0, with 18 bases in between. Germline values: CDR1 SNHLY, CDR2 FYNNEI. The CDR3 sequence: CASRAPDRLFSYEQYF. In nucleotides, the CDR3 is TGTGCCAGCAGGGCACCTGACAGGCTATTCTCCTACGAGCAGTACTTC.

The chain employs TRBV5-1 and TRBJ1-3; TRBD1 matches at 7 bases. Germline CDR1 and CDR2: SGHRS and YFSETQ. This CDR3 is built from 15 residues. J lost 4 bases, V lost 0 bases, and 4 bases had no gene match. In DNA, the CDR3 is TGCGCCAGCAGCTTGGGCAGGGGGAAAGGAAACACCATATATTTT. Its translation is CASSLGRGKGNTIYF.

This clone was observed a few times. This chain uses TRBV19 with TRBJ1-6; D call uncertain. Per the germline V gene, CDR1 is LNHDA and CDR2 is SQIVND (reference sequence). The CDR3 totals 16 residues. V shed 3 bases and J shed 7 bases, with 16 bases lying between them. CDR3: CASSIVTGRTNSPLHF. In DNA form, the CDR3 reads TGTGCCAGTAGTATCGTAACCGGGAGGACGAATTCACCCCTCCACTTT.

The chain joins TRBV5-6 to TRBJ2-1; TRBD2 matches 12 bases. Germline lookup yields CDR1 SGHDT and CDR2 YYEEEE. This CDR3 region has 16 residues. The trim removed 3 bases at V and 9 bases at J, leaving 10 bases unmatched. DNA for the CDR3: TGTGCCAGCAGCTGGGTCCTAGCGGGAGGGCCTAGTGAGCAGTTCTTC. Protein sequence: CASSWVLAGGPSEQFF.

The chain has TRBV7-3 and TRBJ2-3; no reliable D call. The CDR3 runs 13 residues. From germline, CDR1 is SGHTA and CDR2 FQGTGA. V lost 4 bases and J 6 bases, leaving 11 bases between the germline ends. CDR3 nucleotide sequence: TGTGCCAGCAGCTCCATGGGCTGGGATACGCAGTATTTT. It yields the protein CASSSMGWDTQYF.

This chain joins TRBV7-2 and TRBJ2-5; TRBD2 aligns across 8 bases. CDR1 and CDR2 from the germline V gene are SGHTA and FQGNSA. This CDR3 spans 16 amino acids. V dropped 5 bases and J dropped 3; count of bases not matched to a gene: 11. The DNA of the CDR3 is TGTGCCAGCAGCCCCCTCAAGCGGCGGGGGGAAGAGACCCAGTACTTC. Its protein product is CASSPLKRRGEETQYF. The whole variable domain, filled in from reference TRBV7-2 and TRBJ2-5, reads GAGVSQSPSNKVTEKGKDVELRCDPISGHTALYWYRQSLGQGLEFLIYFQGNSAPDKSGLPSDRFSAERTGGSVSTLTIQRTQQEDSAVYLCASSPLKRRGEETQYFGPGTRLLVL.

This rearrangement joins TRBV24-1 to TRBJ1-2; 9 bases match TRBD1. V lost 3 bases to trimming and J lost 9 bases; unmatched junction nucleotides: 4. CDR1 is KGHDR and CDR2 is SFDVKD in the germline V gene. The CDR3 runs 13 residues. The CDR3 DNA follows: TGTGCCACCAGTGATCCGGGACAGGGAAGCTACACCTTC. This sequence encodes CATSDPGQGSYTF.

The chain recombines TRBV19 with TRBJ2-2, with a tentative D call TRBD2 (5 bases). V lost 7 bases, J lost 3 bases, and 9 bases lay in between. The CDR3 is made up of 13 amino acids. Germline-derived CDR1 and CDR2 are LNHDA and SQIVND (reference sequence). The CDR3 spells CASTQRDTGELFF. The CDR3 nucleotides are TGTGCCAGTACCCAGAGGGACACCGGGGAGCTGTTTTTT.

This sequence joins TRBV24-1 and TRBJ2-2, with TRBD1 as a possible D gene (6 bases). V was pared by 3 bases and J by 6 bases, with 19 bases between. Looked up from germline, CDR1 is KGHDR and CDR2 is SFDVKD. CDR3 size: 17 residues. CDR3 in amino acids: CATSDAGVDGYSGELFF. The CDR3 bases are TGTGCCACCAGTGATGCAGGGGTTGACGGCTACTCCGGGGAGCTGTTTTTT.

The DNA of the CDR3 is TGTGCCAGCACACTAGCGGGGGCCAGCTCCTACAATGAGCAGTTCTTC. Its protein product is CASTLAGASSYNEQFF. This chain links TRBV2 with TRBJ2-1; 11 bases are a match to TRBD2. The CDR3 sequence is 16 residues long. Germline V gene lookup returns CDR1 SNHLY and CDR2 FYNNEI. The V gene end was trimmed by 7 bases and the J gene end by 0 bases; junction bases not matched to a gene: 5. The full variable domain, completed using reference TRBV2 and TRBJ2-1, is EPEVTQTPSHQVTQMGQEVILRCVPISNHLYFYWYRQILGQKVEFLVSFYNNEISEKSEIFDDQFSVERPDGSNFTLKIRSTKLEDSAMYFCASTLAGASSYNEQFFGPGTRLTVL.

The CDR3 spells CASRRTSGVDTQYF. The CDR3 DNA follows: TGTGCCAGCAGGAGGACTAGCGGGGTTGATACGCAGTATTTT. V and J are TRBV2 and TRBJ2-3; 12 bases line up with TRBD2. The CDR3 loop spans 14 amino acids. Looked up from germline, CDR1 is SNHLY and CDR2 is FYNNEI. J was trimmed by 6 bases and V by 6 bases; bases with no gene match: 4.

V and J are TRBV12-5 and TRBJ1-2; 7 bases are shared with TRBD1. In germline, CDR1 is LGHNT, CDR2 FRNRAP. This CDR3 region has 15 residues. V lost 5 bases, J lost 4 bases, and 10 bases stayed unmatched. This CDR3 is CASGPRQGLFYGYTF. CDR3 sequence (DNA): TGTGCTAGTGGTCCCAGACAGGGCCTATTCTATGGCTACACCTTC.

V usage is TRBV5-4 and J usage is TRBJ1-2; D is unresolved. The germline CDR1 and CDR2 sequences are SGHNT and YYREEE (reference sequence). The V end lost 0 bases, the J end lost 1 base, and 10 bases lay between the germline ends. CDR3 length: 15 residues. The CDR3 sequence: CASSLGGENNYGYTF. The DNA of the CDR3 is TGTGCCAGCAGCTTGGGCGGGGAAAATAACTATGGCTACACCTTC.

V is TRBV7-9 and J is TRBJ1-2; tentative D call: TRBD1 (5 bases). Trimming took 5 bases from V and 8 from J, leaving 15 bases between them. Looked up from germline, CDR1 is SEHNR and CDR2 is FQNEAQ (reference sequence). This CDR3 comprises 13 residues. CDR3 in DNA: TGTGCCAGCAGCAAGACAGTTGGGGAAGGCTACACCTTC. This translates into CASSKTVGEGYTF. The variable domain in full, completed from reference TRBV7-9 and TRBJ1-2, reads DTGVSQNPRHKITKRGQNVTFRCDPISEHNRLYWYRQTLGQGPEFLTYFQNEAQLEKSRLLSDRFSAERPKGSFSTLEIQRTEQGDSAMYLCASSKTVGEGYTFGSGTRLTVV.

This clone was seen only a few times. V gene TRBV2 combines with J gene TRBJ1-5; D uncertain. The CDR3 has 11 residues. Looked up from germline, CDR1 is SNHLY and CDR2 is FYNNEI. Trimming took 7 bases from V and 7 from J, leaving 8 bases between them. DNA of the CDR3: TGTGCCAGCACCGACGGGCAGCCCCAGCATTTT. Residues: CASTDGQPQHF. The full variable domain, in which reference TRBV2 and TRBJ1-5 provide the parts outside the CDR3, is EPEVTQTPSHQVTQMGQEVILRCVPISNHLYFYWYRQILGQKVEFLVSFYNNEISEKSEIFDDQFSVERPDGSNFTLKIRSTKLEDSAMYFCASTDGQPQHFGDGTRLSIL.

This rearrangement joins TRBV5-6 to TRBJ1-6, with a weak D call TRBD1 (6 bases). V lost 2 bases and J lost 7, with 19 bases in between. The CDR3 length is 17 residues. The germline gives CDR1 SGHDT, CDR2 YYEEEE. The CDR3 region is CASSFPLSGGRNSPLHF. CDR3 bases: TGTGCCAGCAGCTTCCCTCTGTCGGGGGGCAGGAATTCACCCCTCCACTTT.

This chain uses TRBV2 with TRBJ1-5; D may be TRBD1 (5 bases). The CDR3 runs 14 residues. Germline CDR1 is SNHLY and CDR2 is FYNNEI. Trimming pared 1 base from V and 5 bases from J, leaving 9 bases between. The CDR3 DNA reads as TGTGCCAGCAGTGAAGGTTGGGGGGATCAGCCCCAGCATTTT. Amino acid sequence: CASSEGWGDQPQHF. Full variable domain (outside the CDR3, taken from reference TRBV2 and TRBJ1-5): EPEVTQTPSHQVTQMGQEVILRCVPISNHLYFYWYRQILGQKVEFLVSFYNNEISEKSEIFDDQFSVERPDGSNFTLKIRSTKLEDSAMYFCASSEGWGDQPQHFGDGTRLSIL.

V and J are TRBV7-2 and TRBJ2-7, with 8 bases aligning to TRBD2. The CDR3 contains 14 residues. The germline CDR1 and CDR2 sequences are SGHTA and FQGNSA. V was pared by 5 bases and J by 4 bases, with 7 bases of the junction left unmatched. This chain's CDR3 is CASSPSGSRYEQYF. CDR3 in DNA: TGTGCCAGCAGCCCGAGCGGGAGTCGGTACGAGCAGTACTTC.